This TCR beta chain was recovered during a study of T cells in Graves' hyperthyroidism and ophthalmopathy. The germline gives CDR1 SGHTA, CDR2 FQGNSA. V lost 3 bases and J lost 5, with 5 bases in between. The CDR3 runs to 11 residues. There were TCR beta CDR3 regions amplified from RNA transcripts. The HTBI set primed first-round TCR CDR3 RT-PCR. A single record per CDR3 protein comes from TCRdb applying MiXCR to the multiplex PCR reads. The sample has over 300,000 distinct CDR3 sequences, roughly an eighth seen once; the top ten hold 34%. Patients affected by ophthalmopathy presented a Clinical Activity Score of at least 3, a NOSPECS grade of at least 4, and disease duration below 3 months. Exclusion of a patient resulted from uncontrolled infection, other autoimmune disease, pregnancy or lactation. Orbital computed tomography, thyroid ultrasound, serum thyroxine and TRAb, and clinical symptoms together informed the diagnoses.

This clonotype was seen ten or more times. This TCR was recovered from a woman aged 40 to 50 with Graves' ophthalmopathy. This chain links TRBV7-2 with TRBJ2-7; D is unresolved. The sequencing sample was made of blood. The CDR3 is CASSFSHEQYF. As DNA, the CDR3 is TGTGCCAGCAGCTTCAGCCACGAGCAGTACTTC.